This T cell receptor beta chain was found in a study of blood T cell repertoires in COVID-19. Looking at the study overall: Acute and convalescent COVID-19 specimens originated in the United States, Italy and Spain. The analysed material was cDNA or gDNA that came from T cells, B-cell-depleted T cells, or PBMCs.

The V end lost 2 bases, the J end lost 2 bases, and 12 bases lay between the germline ends. The CDR3 covers 15 residues. CDR1 KGHSH and CDR2 LQKENI come from the germline V gene. Under the authors' procedure: Amplification with reference gene primers provided the estimates of nucleated cell counts. TCRdb keeps only in-frame clones here, not all; method: immunoSEQ multiplex PCR. That table is the source of V, J and clone size, and D and trimming were worked out from the DNA. Of about 80,000 clones in the sample, approximately 85% were seen once. Sequencing input: peripheral blood. This sequence joins TRBV18 and TRBJ1-1; D call uncertain. The sequence was obtained from a man between 45 and 60 years old with COVID-19, enrolled during active disease. The CDR3: CASSPYVAENTEAFF. The DNA of the CDR3 is TGTGCCAGCTCACCATACGTGGCAGAAAACACTGAAGCTTTCTTT.